This T cell receptor (beta chain) was observed in a study of Tregs in tolerant kidney transplant recipients. This clone was found once. Clones were read by immunoSEQ multiplex PCR, and TCRdb kept only the in-frame ones, dropping some. Among 60,000 or so clones listed, around four fifths were seen once. CD4+CD25+CD127- Tregs, CD4+CD25- non-Tregs, CD4 and CD8 cells were sorted. The germline V gene has CDR1 LNHDA and CDR2 SQIVND (reference sequence). V was clipped by 3 bases and J by 5 bases; unmatched bases: 17. This CDR3 contains 18 residues. The sequence came from a human donor in good health. V gene TRBV19 combines with J gene TRBJ2-5; 8 bases are shared with TRBD2. Sequencing used CD4+ T cells from blood. The CDR3 coding sequence is TGTGCCAGTAGTATTTCAGCGGGAGAAGGGCACGGGTCTGAGACCCAGTACTTC. Translation: CASSISAGEGHGSETQYF.